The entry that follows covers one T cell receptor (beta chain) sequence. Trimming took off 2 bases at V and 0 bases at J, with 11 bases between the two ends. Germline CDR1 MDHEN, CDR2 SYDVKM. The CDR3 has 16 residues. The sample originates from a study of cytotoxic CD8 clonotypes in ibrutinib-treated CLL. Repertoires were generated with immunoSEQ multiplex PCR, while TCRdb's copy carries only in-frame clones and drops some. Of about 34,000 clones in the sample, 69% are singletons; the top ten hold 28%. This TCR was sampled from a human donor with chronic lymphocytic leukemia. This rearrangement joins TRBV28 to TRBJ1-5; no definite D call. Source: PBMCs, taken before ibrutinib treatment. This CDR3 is CASSLGSGSSNQPQHF. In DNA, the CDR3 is TGTGCCAGCAGTTTAGGTTCAGGCAGTAGCAATCAGCCCCAGCATTTT. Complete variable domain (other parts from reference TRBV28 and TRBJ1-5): DVKVTQSSRYLVKRTGEKVFLECVQDMDHENMFWYRQDPGLGLRLIYFSYDVKMKEKGDIPEGYSVSREKKERFSLILESASTNQTSMYLCASSLGSGSSNQPQHFGDGTRLSIL.